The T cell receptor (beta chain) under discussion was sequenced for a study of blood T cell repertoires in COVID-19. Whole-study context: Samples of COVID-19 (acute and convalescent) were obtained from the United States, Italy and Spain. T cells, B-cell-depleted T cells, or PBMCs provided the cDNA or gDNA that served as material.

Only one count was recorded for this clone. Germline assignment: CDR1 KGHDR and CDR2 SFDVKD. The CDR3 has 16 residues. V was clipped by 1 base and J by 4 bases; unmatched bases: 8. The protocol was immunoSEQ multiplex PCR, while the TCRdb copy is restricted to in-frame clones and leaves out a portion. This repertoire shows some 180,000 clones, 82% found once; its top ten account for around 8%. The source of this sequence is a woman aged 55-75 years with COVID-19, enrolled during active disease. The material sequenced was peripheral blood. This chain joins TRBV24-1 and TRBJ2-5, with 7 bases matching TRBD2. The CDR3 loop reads CATSDFGGRAGETQYF. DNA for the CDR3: TGTGCCACCAGTGATTTTGGGGGGAGGGCCGGAGAGACCCAGTACTTC.